The 30 T cell receptor beta chains presented below share a single source sample, sequenced in a study of T cells in Graves' hyperthyroidism and ophthalmopathy. RNA transcripts yielded amplified TCR beta CDR3 regions. HTBI primers were employed in a first-round RT-PCR of the TCR CDR3. TCRdb fed the multiplex PCR reads into MiXCR, producing one record per CDR3 protein. Of about 680,000 distinct CDR3 sequences in the sample, under 45% were seen once. Material: blood. The receptors derive from a woman between 35 and 50 years old with Graves' hyperthyroidism.

This sequence joins TRBV10-3 and TRBJ2-7; D may be TRBD1 (5 bases). V gave up 6 bases and J gave up 7 bases, with 10 bases separating them. The CDR3 has 11 amino acids. Germline values: CDR1 ENHRY, CDR2 SYGVKD. CDR3 sequence (DNA): TGTGCCATCAGGGCTAGGGGAGAGCAGTACTTC. Protein: CAIRARGEQYF.

This sequence joins TRBV4-1 and TRBJ1-6, with 7 bases identical to TRBD1. V shed 0 bases, J shed 7 bases, and the junction held 3 bases outside the gene matches. This CDR3 spans 15 amino acids. In germline, CDR1 is MGHRA, CDR2 YSYEKL. The CDR3 protein is CASSQETGVNSPLHF. The CDR3 bases are TGCGCCAGCAGCCAAGAAACAGGGGTGAATTCACCCCTCCACTTT.

This clonotype has a count of ten or more. The chain joins TRBV2 to TRBJ2-7; D remains unclear. CDR3 length: 13 amino acids. Trimming shortened V by 4 bases and J by 2 bases, and 9 bases separated the two germline ends. Germline V gives CDR1 SNHLY, CDR2 FYNNEI. The CDR3 region has the DNA TGTGCCAGCAGTGTGGGGAAAACCTACGAGCAGTACTTC. This translates into CASSVGKTYEQYF. Drawing the rest from reference TRBV2 and TRBJ2-7, the complete variable domain is EPEVTQTPSHQVTQMGQEVILRCVPISNHLYFYWYRQILGQKVEFLVSFYNNEISEKSEIFDDQFSVERPDGSNFTLKIRSTKLEDSAMYFCASSVGKTYEQYFGPGTRLTVT.

This clonotype was observed many times. The chain is built from TRBV12-3 or TRBV12-4 and TRBJ1-1; 12 positions agree with TRBD1. V dropped 6 bases and J dropped 7; count of bases not matched to a gene: 3. The CDR3 contains 13 residues. The CDR3 DNA follows: TGTGCCAGCAGGGGGACAGGGGGCAATGAAGCTTTCTTT. It is translated as CASRGTGGNEAFF.

J is TRBJ2-7 and V is TRBV4-1; a weak D match, TRBD1 (6 bases). Trimming removed 3 bases from V and 3 bases from J, with 9 bases in between. The CDR3 is 13 residues long. Germline lookup yields CDR1 MGHRA and CDR2 YSYEKL. The CDR3 is CASSQRTDYEQYF. The DNA for the CDR3 is TGCGCCAGCAGCCAGAGGACAGACTACGAGCAGTACTTC.

The CDR3 loop is CASSQEQGRVNEQYF. The CDR3 DNA reads TGCGCCAGCAGCCAAGAGCAAGGGAGGGTGAACGAGCAGTACTTC. This chain links TRBV4-3 with TRBJ2-7, with 7 bases fitting TRBD2. The junction had 7 bases not matched to a gene; V was cut back by 0 bases and J by 5 bases. The germline gives CDR1 LGHNA, CDR2 YSLEER. This CDR3 has 15 residues.

About this clonotype: This may stem from a read error, because a much larger clone lies one nucleotide away. The J gene is TRBJ1-1, the V gene TRBV19; no clear D. Germline loops: CDR1 LNHDA, CDR2 SQIVND (reference sequence). V lost 5 bases and J 1 base, leaving 8 bases between the germline ends. The CDR3 runs to 13 residues. This CDR3 is CASSARPNTEAFF. The CDR3 DNA sequence: TGTGCCAGTAGTGCCCGACCGAACACTGAAGCTTTCTTT.

The V gene is TRBV7-2, the J gene TRBJ1-1; D not resolved. The germline V gene encodes CDR1 SGHTA and CDR2 FQGNSA. The CDR3 is 13 residues long. Trimming removed 6 bases at V and 3 bases at J, with 11 bases between. CDR3 amino acids: CASSLKAYTEAFF. For the CDR3, the DNA is TGTGCCAGCAGTTTAAAAGCGTACACTGAAGCTTTCTTT.

The sample holds a few counts of this clonotype. A read error may be the cause here, since a much bigger clone is one base away. The rearrangement joins TRBV2 to TRBJ2-2, with unresolved D. This CDR3 has 13 amino acids. Germline CDR1 and CDR2: SNHLY and FYNNEI. DNA for the CDR3: TGTACCAGCAGTGAAGTTTACGGCGGGGAGCTGTTTTTT. Encoded protein: CTSSEVYGGELFF.

This clonotype was observed once. This chain connects TRBV7-9 to TRBJ2-7, with 7 bases identical to TRBD1. Germline-derived CDR1 and CDR2 are SEHNR and FQNEAQ (reference sequence). Trimming took 5 bases from V and 3 from J; bases not matched to a gene: 10. This CDR3 has 15 amino acids. The CDR3 loop is CASSPRDSFFYEQYF. DNA for the CDR3: TGTGCCAGCAGCCCTCGGGACAGCTTTTTCTACGAGCAGTACTTC. Filled out from reference TRBV7-9 and TRBJ2-7, the complete variable domain reads DTGVSQNPRHKITKRGQNVTFRCDPISEHNRLYWYRQTLGQGPEFLTYFQNEAQLEKSRLLSDRFSAERPKGSFSTLEIQRTEQGDSAMYLCASSPRDSFFYEQYFGPGTRLTVT.

This clonotype was found many times. The rearrangement links TRBV29-1 to TRBJ2-7; TRBD1 aligns across 9 bases. Germline lookup yields CDR1 SQVTM and CDR2 ANQGSEA. V lost 3 bases, J lost 2 bases, and 14 bases stayed unmatched. CDR3 length equals 17 residues. The chain's CDR3 is CSVEGDRETGKPYEQYF. As DNA, the CDR3 is TGCAGCGTTGAGGGGGACAGGGAGACGGGCAAACCCTACGAGCAGTACTTC.

This chain links TRBV15 with TRBJ1-2; no clear D gene. CDR1 and CDR2 from the germline V gene are LNHNV and YYDKDF (reference sequence). The CDR3 is 14 residues long. V was clipped by 5 bases and J by 6 bases, with 16 bases between them. The CDR3 is CATSLLAGNNGYTF. The CDR3 region has the DNA TGTGCCACCAGCCTACTAGCGGGCAATAATGGCTACACCTTC.

This clonotype has a handful of counts. This chain joins TRBV9 and TRBJ2-7, with D unclear. The CDR3 runs to 12 residues. Germline-derived CDR1 and CDR2 are SGDLS and YYNGEE. The ends were cut back, 2 bases at V and 3 bases at J, with 6 bases in the middle. CDR3 sequence (DNA): TGTGCCAGCAGCGTTGACGGCTACGAGCAGTACTTC. The encoded protein is CASSVDGYEQYF.

The chain has TRBV12-3 or TRBV12-4 and TRBJ1-2; unclear D gene. This CDR3 comprises 17 residues. The ends were cut back, 3 bases at V and 2 bases at J, with 19 bases in the middle. The CDR3 DNA reads TGTGCCAGCAGTTTCCTTGACAAGCTCTCGTCAAACTATGGCTACACCTTC. It translates to CASSFLDKLSSNYGYTF.

The V and J genes are TRBV2 and TRBJ1-2, with TRBD1 matching 7 bases. J gave up 9 bases and V 8 bases, and 9 bases lay outside the gene matches. Germline V gene lookup returns CDR1 SNHLY and CDR2 FYNNEI. The CDR3 sequence is 12 residues long. CDR3 amino acids: CASLGQPIRYTF. In DNA, the CDR3 is TGTGCCAGCCTGGGACAGCCCATTCGCTACACCTTC.

This clonotype has a count of ten or more. The chain recombines TRBV29-1 with TRBJ2-7; the D is unclear. V was shortened by 2 bases and J by 4 bases, with 9 bases between the two germline ends. This CDR3 region has 12 residues. In germline, CDR1 is SQVTM, CDR2 ANQGSEA. CDR3 nucleotide sequence: TGCAGCGTTGAAATGGCAGATTACGAGCAGTACTTC. It specifies CSVEMADYEQYF.

CDR3 DNA sequence: TGTGCCAGCAGTTTATGGATCGCAGGTCAGGGCCAGCATTTT. It encodes CASSLWIAGQGQHF. The chain couples TRBV12-3 or TRBV12-4 to TRBJ1-5; weak D call: TRBD1 (5 bases). The CDR3 covers 14 residues. Trimming stripped 2 bases from V and 12 bases from J, with 17 bases between.

The genes are TRBV6-5 and TRBJ1-1; no definite D call. Germline V gene sequence: CDR1 MNHEY, CDR2 SVGAGI. The CDR3 is 14 residues long. Trimming cost V 6 bases and J 3 bases, with 14 bases left between them. CDR3 DNA sequence: TGTGCCAGCAGCCCCATTGCATGGGACACTGAAGCTTTCTTT. Protein product: CASSPIAWDTEAFF.

This chain links TRBV5-4 with TRBJ2-7, with 12 bases identical to TRBD2. After removal of 0 bases from V and 2 bases from J, the junction contained 3 bases not matched to a gene. Per germline, CDR1 SGHNT and CDR2 YYREEE (reference sequence). The CDR3 covers 16 residues. The CDR3 reads CASSLGLAGGTYEQYF. The CDR3, as DNA: TGTGCCAGCAGCTTGGGTCTAGCGGGAGGGACCTACGAGCAGTACTTC.

At least ten counts were recorded for this clonotype. The V gene is TRBV13, the J gene TRBJ2-7; 7 bases agree with TRBD1. There are 15 residues in the CDR3. CDR1 and CDR2 (germline): PRHDT, FYEKMQ (reference sequence). V was clipped by 5 bases and J by 3 bases; unmatched bases: 10. The CDR3 reads CASSLGTADFYEQYF. Here the CDR3 DNA reads TGTGCCAGCAGCCTCGGGACAGCCGACTTCTACGAGCAGTACTTC.

The chain joins TRBV27 to TRBJ1-6; D may be TRBD1 (6 bases). Germline V gives CDR1 MNHEY, CDR2 SMNVEV (reference sequence). Trimming stripped 8 bases from V and 9 bases from J, with 17 bases between. The CDR3 has 14 residues. The DNA for the CDR3 is TGTGCCAGCTGGGGGGGCCAGGTCGGTTCACCCCTCCACTTT. Its protein is CASWGGQVGSPLHF.

This clonotype was observed at least ten times. The rearrangement joins TRBV7-2 to TRBJ1-6, with TRBD1 matching 10 bases. Germline lookup yields CDR1 SGHTA and CDR2 FQGNSA. The CDR3 runs to 15 residues. Germline trimming cut 5 bases from V and 9 bases from J; bases unmatched to any gene: 7. CDR3 coding DNA: TGTGCCAGCAGCCTCACCGGGACAGGGGTTTCACCCCTCCACTTT. It translates to CASSLTGTGVSPLHF.

This clonotype was seen ten or more times. The CDR3 nucleotides are TGTGCCAGCAGCGGGTACAACTACGAGCAGTACTTC. Its protein product is CASSGYNYEQYF. The chain employs TRBV7-2 and TRBJ2-7; D uncertain. The CDR3 covers 12 residues. Per the germline V gene, CDR1 is SGHTA and CDR2 is FQGNSA. V was shortened by 5 bases and J by 3 bases, with 8 bases between the two germline ends.

This rearrangement joins TRBV6-1 to TRBJ1-2; D possibly corresponds to TRBD1 (5 bases). In germline, CDR1 is MNHNS, CDR2 SASEGT. V lost 1 base, J lost 4 bases, and 7 bases lay in between. There are 13 residues in the CDR3. The CDR3 DNA reads as TGTGCCAGCAGTGAAGGACAGCTCTATGGCTACACCTTC. This codes for CASSEGQLYGYTF.

Worth noting for this clonotype: A much larger clone is a single base away; this may be a read error. V usage is TRBV20-1 and J usage is TRBJ1-1; D is unclear. CDR1 is DFQATT and CDR2 is SNEGSKA in the germline V gene (reference sequence). The length of the CDR3 is 12 residues. CDR3: CSASKEGTGAFF. The DNA for the CDR3 is TGCAGTGCTAGCAAGGAGGGCACTGGAGCTTTCTTT.

This chain links TRBV7-8 with TRBJ1-2; 9 bases are shared with TRBD1. The CDR3 has 12 residues. CDR1 and CDR2 (germline): SGHVS, FQNEAQ. J lost 4 bases, V lost 11 bases, and 5 bases had no gene match. CDR3: CAAGTGPYGYTF. In DNA, the CDR3 is TGTGCCGCCGGGACAGGGCCCTATGGCTACACCTTC.

This clonotype showed up just a few times. The V call is TRBV10-3, the J call TRBJ2-3; 9 bases align to TRBD1. V lost 5 bases, J lost 0 bases, and 3 bases stayed unmatched. Germline V gene sequence: CDR1 ENHRY, CDR2 SYGVKD. The CDR3 has 15 amino acids. DNA for the CDR3: TGTGCCATCAGTCCCGGGACAGGGAGCACAGATACGCAGTATTTT. Translated, it gives CAISPGTGSTDTQYF.

This rearrangement joins TRBV12-3 or TRBV12-4 to TRBJ1-5; TRBD1 matches at 7 bases. Trimming at V came to 6 bases and at J to 3 bases, leaving 5 bases not matched to a gene. The CDR3 loop spans 14 amino acids. DNA of the CDR3: TGTGCCAGCAGGGGCAGGGGGAACAATCAGCCCCAGCATTTT. Amino acids: CASRGRGNNQPQHF.

Concerning this clonotype itself: A junction end diverges from the germline sequence, so it may reflect a read error. The chain combines TRBV10-3 with TRBJ1-3; D gene ambiguous. Germline CDR1 is ENHRY and CDR2 is SYGVKD. The CDR3 totals 13 residues. CDR3 bases: TGTGCCAGCAGTTCTTGGTCTGGAAACACCATATATTTT. Protein: CASSSWSGNTIYF.

The chain uses TRBV10-2 and TRBJ1-1, with 8 bases that match TRBD1. The germline gives CDR1 WSHSY, CDR2 SAAADI. The V and J ends lost 9 bases and 5 bases, in that order; junction bases with no gene match: 11. CDR3 size: 14 residues. The CDR3 DNA reads as TGCGCCAGTTCGACAGGGGTTAAGGGGACTGAAGCTTTCTTT. As protein: CASSTGVKGTEAFF.